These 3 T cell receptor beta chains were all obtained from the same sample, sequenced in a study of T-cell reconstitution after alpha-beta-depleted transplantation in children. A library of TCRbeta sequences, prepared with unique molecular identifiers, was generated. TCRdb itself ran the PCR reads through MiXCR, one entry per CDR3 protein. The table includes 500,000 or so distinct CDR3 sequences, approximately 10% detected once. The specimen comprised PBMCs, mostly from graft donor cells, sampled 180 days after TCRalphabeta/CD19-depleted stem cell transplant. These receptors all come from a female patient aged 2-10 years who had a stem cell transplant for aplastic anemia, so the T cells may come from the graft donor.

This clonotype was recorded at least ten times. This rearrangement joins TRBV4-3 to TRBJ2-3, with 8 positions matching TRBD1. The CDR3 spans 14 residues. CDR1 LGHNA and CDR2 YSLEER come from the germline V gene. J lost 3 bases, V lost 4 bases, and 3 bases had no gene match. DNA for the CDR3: TGCGCCAGCAGCCTCCGACAGGGGACAGATACGCAGTATTTT. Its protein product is CASSLRQGTDTQYF.

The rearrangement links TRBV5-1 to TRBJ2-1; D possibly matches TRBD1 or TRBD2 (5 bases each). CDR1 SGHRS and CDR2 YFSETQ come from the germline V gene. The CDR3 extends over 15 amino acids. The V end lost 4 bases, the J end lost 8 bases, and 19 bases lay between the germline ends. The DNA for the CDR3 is TGCGCCAGCAGCCGAAGATTAACAGGTAGCGATGAGCAGTTCTTC. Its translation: CASSRRLTGSDEQFF.

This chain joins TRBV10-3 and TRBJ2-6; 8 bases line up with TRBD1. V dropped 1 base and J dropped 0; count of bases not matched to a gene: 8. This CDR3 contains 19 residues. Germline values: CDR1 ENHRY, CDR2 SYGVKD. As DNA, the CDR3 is TGTGCCATCAGTGAGTGGCAGGGGGCGTTAAGCTCTGGGGCCAACGTCCTGACTTTC. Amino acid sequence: CAISEWQGALSSGANVLTF.